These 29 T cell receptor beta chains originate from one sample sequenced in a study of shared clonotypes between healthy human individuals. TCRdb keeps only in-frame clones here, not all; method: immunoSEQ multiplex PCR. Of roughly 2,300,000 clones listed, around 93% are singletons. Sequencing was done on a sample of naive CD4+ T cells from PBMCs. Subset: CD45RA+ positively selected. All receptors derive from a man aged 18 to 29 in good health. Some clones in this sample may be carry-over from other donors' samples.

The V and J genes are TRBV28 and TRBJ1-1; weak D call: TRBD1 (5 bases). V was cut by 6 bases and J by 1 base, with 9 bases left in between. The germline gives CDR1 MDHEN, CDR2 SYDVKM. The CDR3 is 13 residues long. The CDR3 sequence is CASRRGGNTEAFF. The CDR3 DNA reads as TGTGCCAGCAGACGGGGGGGGAACACTGAAGCTTTCTTT.

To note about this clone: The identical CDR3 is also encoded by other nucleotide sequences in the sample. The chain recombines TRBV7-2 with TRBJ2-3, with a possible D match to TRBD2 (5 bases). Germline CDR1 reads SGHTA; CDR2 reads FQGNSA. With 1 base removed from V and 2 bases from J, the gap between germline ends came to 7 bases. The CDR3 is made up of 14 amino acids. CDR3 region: CASSLGLATDTQYF. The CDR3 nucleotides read TGTGCCAGCAGCTTAGGCCTAGCCACAGATACGCAGTATTTT.

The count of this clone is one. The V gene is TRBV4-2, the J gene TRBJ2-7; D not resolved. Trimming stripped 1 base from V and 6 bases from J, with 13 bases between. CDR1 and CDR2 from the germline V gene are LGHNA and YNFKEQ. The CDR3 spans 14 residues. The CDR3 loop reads CASSQVSPQPEQYF. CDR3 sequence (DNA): TGTGCCAGCAGCCAAGTAAGCCCGCAGCCCGAGCAGTACTTC.

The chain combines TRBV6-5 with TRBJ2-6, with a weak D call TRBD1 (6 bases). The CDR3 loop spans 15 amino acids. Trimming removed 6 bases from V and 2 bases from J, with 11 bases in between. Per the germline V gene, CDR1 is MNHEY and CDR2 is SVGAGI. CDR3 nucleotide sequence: TGTGCCAGCAGGCAGGGGCATACTGGGGCCAACGTCCTGACTTTC. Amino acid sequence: CASRQGHTGANVLTF.

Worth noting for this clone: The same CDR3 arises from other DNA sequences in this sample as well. CDR3: CASSPGAPYGYTF. In nucleotides, the CDR3 is TGTGCCAGCAGCCCCGGAGCCCCATATGGCTACACCTTC. The chain couples TRBV7-8 to TRBJ1-2; D is undetermined. The CDR3 is 13 amino acids. The V end lost 5 bases, the J end lost 5 bases, and 12 bases lay between the germline ends. The V gene's germline CDR1 is SGHVS and CDR2 FQNEAQ. Combining the CDR3 with reference TRBV7-8 and TRBJ1-2 gives the whole variable domain GAGVSQSPRYKVAKRGQDVALRCDPISGHVSLFWYQQALGQGPEFLTYFQNEAQLDKSGLPSDRFFAERPEGSVSTLKIQRTQQEDSAVYLCASSPGAPYGYTFGSGTRLTVV.

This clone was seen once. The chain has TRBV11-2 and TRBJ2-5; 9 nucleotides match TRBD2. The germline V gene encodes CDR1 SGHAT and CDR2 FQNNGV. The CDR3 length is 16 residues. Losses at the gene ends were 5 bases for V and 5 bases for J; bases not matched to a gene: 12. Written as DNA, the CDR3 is TGTGCCAGCAGCCGCCTTTGGCGGGAGGGCTGGGAGACCCAGTACTTC. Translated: CASSRLWREGWETQYF.

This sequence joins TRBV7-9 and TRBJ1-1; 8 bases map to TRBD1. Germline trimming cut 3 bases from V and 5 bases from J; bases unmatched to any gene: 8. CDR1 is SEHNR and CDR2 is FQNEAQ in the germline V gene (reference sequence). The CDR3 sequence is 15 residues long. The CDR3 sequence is CASSLQGAGWTEAFF. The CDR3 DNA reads TGTGCCAGCAGCTTGCAGGGGGCTGGGTGGACTGAAGCTTTCTTT.

DNA of the CDR3: TGCGCCAGCAGCACTCCGGGACTAGCGGTTACCGGGGAGCTGTTTTTT. It specifies CASSTPGLAVTGELFF. The chain carries TRBV5-1 and TRBJ2-2; 11 bases line up with TRBD2. The CDR3 spans 16 residues. Germline CDR1 SGHRS, CDR2 YFSETQ. V shed 4 bases, J shed 5 bases, and the junction held 7 bases outside the gene matches.

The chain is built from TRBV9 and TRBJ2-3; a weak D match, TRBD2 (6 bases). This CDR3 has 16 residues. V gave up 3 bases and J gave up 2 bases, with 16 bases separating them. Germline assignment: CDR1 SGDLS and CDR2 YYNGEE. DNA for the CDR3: TGTGCCAGCAGCGGTGCTTCTAGCGCTTACACAGATACGCAGTATTTT. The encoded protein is CASSGASSAYTDTQYF.

DNA of the CDR3: TGTGCCAGCAGTTACTCCCGACAGGCCGGGGAGCTGTTTTTT. This sequence encodes CASSYSRQAGELFF. The genes are TRBV6-6 and TRBJ2-2, with D perhaps matching TRBD1 (6 bases). CDR3 length: 14 residues. Trimming took off 0 bases at V and 6 bases at J, with 8 bases between the two ends. CDR1 and CDR2 (germline): MNHNY, SVGAGI (reference sequence).

The CDR3, as DNA: TGTGCCTGGACTAGCGGGAGTAAAGAGCAGTACTTC. It translates to CAWTSGSKEQYF. The gene calls are TRBV30 and TRBJ2-5, with 10 bases identical to TRBD2. CDR1 and CDR2 from the germline V gene are GTSNPN and SVGIG (reference sequence). The V segment lost 4 bases and the J segment 11 bases; nucleotides outside the gene matches: 7. The CDR3 is made up of 12 amino acids.

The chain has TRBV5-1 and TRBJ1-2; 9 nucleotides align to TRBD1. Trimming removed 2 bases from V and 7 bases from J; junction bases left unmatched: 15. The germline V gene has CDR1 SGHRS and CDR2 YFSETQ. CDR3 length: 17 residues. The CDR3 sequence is CASSLRDYRGRTGGYTF. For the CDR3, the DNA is TGCGCCAGCAGCTTAAGGGACTACAGGGGGCGGACTGGTGGCTACACCTTC.

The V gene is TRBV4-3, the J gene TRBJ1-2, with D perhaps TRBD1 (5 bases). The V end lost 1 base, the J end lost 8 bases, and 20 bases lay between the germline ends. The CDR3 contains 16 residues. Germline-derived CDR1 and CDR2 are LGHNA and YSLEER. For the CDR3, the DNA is TGCGCCAGCAGCCAAGGGGGGAGGGGAGGCCGCGGGGGCTACACCTTC. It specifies CASSQGGRGGRGGYTF.

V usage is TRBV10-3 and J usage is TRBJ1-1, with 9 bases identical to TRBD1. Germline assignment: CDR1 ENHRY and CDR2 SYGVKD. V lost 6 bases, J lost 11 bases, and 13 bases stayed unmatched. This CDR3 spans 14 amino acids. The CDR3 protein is CAIRGDRDVIDAFF. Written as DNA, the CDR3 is TGTGCCATCAGGGGGGACAGGGACGTCATTGACGCTTTCTTT.

The CDR3: CASSKEEGGLETQYF. CDR3 sequence (DNA): TGTGCCAGCAGCAAAGAAGAGGGAGGGCTAGAGACCCAGTACTTC. This rearrangement joins TRBV21-1 to TRBJ2-5; no check of the table's D call, TRBD2, against the DNA was made. TRBV21-1 is a documented pseudogene. CDR3 length: 15 amino acids.

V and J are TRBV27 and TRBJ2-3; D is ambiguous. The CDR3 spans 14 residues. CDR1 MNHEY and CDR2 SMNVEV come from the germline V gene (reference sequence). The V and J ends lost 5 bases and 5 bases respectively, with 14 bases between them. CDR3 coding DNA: TGTGCCAGCAGTCAGAGGACCGTGGAAGATACGCAGTATTTT. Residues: CASSQRTVEDTQYF.

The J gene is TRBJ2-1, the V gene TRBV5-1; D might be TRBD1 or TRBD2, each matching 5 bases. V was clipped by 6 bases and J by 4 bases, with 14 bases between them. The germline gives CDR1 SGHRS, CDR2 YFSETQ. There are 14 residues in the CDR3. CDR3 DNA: TGCGCCAGCAAAGCACTCGAGGGGTACAATGAGCAGTTCTTC. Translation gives CASKALEGYNEQFF.

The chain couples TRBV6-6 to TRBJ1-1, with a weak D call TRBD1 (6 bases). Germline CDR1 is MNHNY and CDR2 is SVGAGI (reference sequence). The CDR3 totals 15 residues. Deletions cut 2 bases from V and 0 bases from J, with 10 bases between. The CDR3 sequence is CASSYGGPLNTEAFF. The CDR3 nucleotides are TGTGCCAGCAGTTACGGGGGGCCGCTGAACACTGAAGCTTTCTTT.

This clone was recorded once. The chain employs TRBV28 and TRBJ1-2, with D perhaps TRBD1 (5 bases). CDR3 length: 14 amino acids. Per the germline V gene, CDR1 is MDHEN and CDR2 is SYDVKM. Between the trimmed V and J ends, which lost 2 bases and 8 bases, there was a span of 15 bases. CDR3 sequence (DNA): TGTGCCAGCAGTTTAGCCGGGACGGCGACGGGCTACACCTTC. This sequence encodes CASSLAGTATGYTF.

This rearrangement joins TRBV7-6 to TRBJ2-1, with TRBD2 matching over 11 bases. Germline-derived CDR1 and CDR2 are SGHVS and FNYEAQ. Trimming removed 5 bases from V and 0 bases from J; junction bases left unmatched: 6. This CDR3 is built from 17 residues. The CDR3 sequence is CASSVASGRYSYNEQFF. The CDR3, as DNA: TGTGCCAGCAGCGTTGCTAGCGGGAGGTACTCCTACAATGAGCAGTTCTTC.

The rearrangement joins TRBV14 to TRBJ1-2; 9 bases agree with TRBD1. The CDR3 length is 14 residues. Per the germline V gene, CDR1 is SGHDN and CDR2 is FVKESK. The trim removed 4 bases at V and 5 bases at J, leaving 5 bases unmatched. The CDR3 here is CASSLGQGLYGYTF. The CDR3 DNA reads TGTGCCAGCAGCCTGGGACAGGGCCTATATGGCTACACCTTC.

CDR3 protein: CASSFDHGETQYF. In DNA, the CDR3 is TGCGCCAGCAGCTTTGACCATGGAGAGACCCAGTACTTC. The chain carries TRBV5-1 and TRBJ2-5; D ambiguous. The CDR3 covers 13 residues. Deletions cut 2 bases from V and 4 bases from J, with 9 bases between. Germline CDR1 and CDR2: SGHRS and YFSETQ.

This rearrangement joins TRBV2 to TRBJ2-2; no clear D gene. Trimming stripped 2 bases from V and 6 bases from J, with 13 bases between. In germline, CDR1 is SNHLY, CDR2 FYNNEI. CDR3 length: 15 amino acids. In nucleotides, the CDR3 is TGTGCCAGCAGTGAAATATCCCTTGGGTCCGGGGAGCTGTTTTTT. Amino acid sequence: CASSEISLGSGELFF. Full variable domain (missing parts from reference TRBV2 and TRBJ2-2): EPEVTQTPSHQVTQMGQEVILRCVPISNHLYFYWYRQILGQKVEFLVSFYNNEISEKSEIFDDQFSVERPDGSNFTLKIRSTKLEDSAMYFCASSEISLGSGELFFGEGSRLTVL.

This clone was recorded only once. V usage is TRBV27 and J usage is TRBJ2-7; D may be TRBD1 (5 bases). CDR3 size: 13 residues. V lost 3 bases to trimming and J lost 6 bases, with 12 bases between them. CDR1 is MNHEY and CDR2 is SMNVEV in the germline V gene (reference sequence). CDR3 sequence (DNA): TGTGCCAGCAGTTTGACAGCCCCAGGCGAGCAGTACTTC. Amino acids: CASSLTAPGEQYF.

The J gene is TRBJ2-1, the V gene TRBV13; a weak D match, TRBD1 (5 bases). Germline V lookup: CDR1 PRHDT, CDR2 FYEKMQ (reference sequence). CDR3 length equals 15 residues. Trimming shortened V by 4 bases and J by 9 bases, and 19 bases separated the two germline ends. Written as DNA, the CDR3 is TGTGCCAGCAGCTCCCCGCGCGAAGGGGTAAGTGAGCAGTTCTTC. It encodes CASSSPREGVSEQFF.

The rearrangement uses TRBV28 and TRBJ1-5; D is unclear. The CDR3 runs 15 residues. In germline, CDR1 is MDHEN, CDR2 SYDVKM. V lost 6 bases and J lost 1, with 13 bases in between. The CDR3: CASSLAYGSNQPQHF. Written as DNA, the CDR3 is TGTGCCAGCAGCCTAGCGTATGGCAGCAATCAGCCCCAGCATTTT.

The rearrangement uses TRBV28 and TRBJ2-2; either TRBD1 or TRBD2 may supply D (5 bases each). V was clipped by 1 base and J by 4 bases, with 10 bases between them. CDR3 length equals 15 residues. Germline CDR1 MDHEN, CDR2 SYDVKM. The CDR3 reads CASSLSGAVTGELFF. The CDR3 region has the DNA TGTGCCAGCAGTTTATCCGGGGCAGTCACCGGGGAGCTGTTTTTT.

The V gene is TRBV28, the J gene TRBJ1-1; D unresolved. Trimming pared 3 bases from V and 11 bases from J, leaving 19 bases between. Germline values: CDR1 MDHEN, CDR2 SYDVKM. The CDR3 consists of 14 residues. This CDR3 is CASSLGGLKMGAFF. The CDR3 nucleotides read TGTGCCAGCAGTTTGGGAGGGCTGAAGATGGGGGCTTTCTTT.

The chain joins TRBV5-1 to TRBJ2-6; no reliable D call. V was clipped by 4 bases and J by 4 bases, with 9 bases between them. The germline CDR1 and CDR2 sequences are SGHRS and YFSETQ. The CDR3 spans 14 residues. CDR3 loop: CASSTPSGANVLTF. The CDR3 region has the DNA TGCGCCAGCAGCACTCCGAGCGGGGCCAACGTCCTGACTTTC.